The 11 T cell receptor beta chains given below trace back to one sample, sequenced in a study of T cell responses to AZD1222 COVID-19 vaccine (dated by TCRdb to 2020 to 2023). The method was the immunoSEQ multiplex PCR assay. TCRdb mirrors the immuneACCESS table, restricted to in-frame sequences. Some clones are absent from its copies; in checked studies, under half trace to an unresolved V gene, and the reason for the others is unknown. Here the sample has 95,000 or so clones; around nine tenths occur a single time. 2.8% of the sample belongs to the ten largest clones. Read against the paper, the sample's time point label means: baseline before first vaccination. The sample's treatment or condition label, decoded: meningococcal conjugate vaccine given as trial control. Sample: peripheral blood, taken on day 0 of MenACWY control vaccination. These receptors were taken from an adult in good health.

This clone was recorded a few times. The chain employs TRBV4-1 and TRBJ1-5; TRBD1 might be the D (6 bases). Germline V gene lookup returns CDR1 MGHRA and CDR2 YSYEKL. The CDR3 length is 15 residues. V was trimmed by 1 base and J by 7 bases, leaving 14 bases between them. The CDR3 protein is CASSQGGQGGQPQHF. The CDR3 DNA follows: TGCGCCAGCAGCCAAGGGGGGCAGGGTGGGCAGCCCCAGCATTTT.

The chain combines TRBV9 with TRBJ1-2; no definite D call. The CDR3 spans 15 residues. Trimming pared 4 bases from V and 4 bases from J, leaving 17 bases between. The V gene's germline CDR1 is SGDLS and CDR2 YYNGEE. This CDR3 reads CASSLDPGSTYGYTF. As DNA, the CDR3 is TGTGCCAGCAGCCTCGACCCCGGCTCGACCTATGGCTACACCTTC.

The V call is TRBV12-3 or TRBV12-4, the J call TRBJ1-2; no reliable D call. This CDR3 spans 13 amino acids. V shed 5 bases and J shed 3 bases, with 10 bases lying between them. CDR3 sequence: CASSRTRHYGYTF. The CDR3 region has the DNA TGTGCCAGCAGTCGGACGAGGCACTATGGCTACACCTTC.

This sequence joins TRBV7-2 and TRBJ2-5; a weak D match, TRBD1 (6 bases). The V end lost 5 bases, the J end lost 5 bases, and 18 bases lay between the germline ends. Germline CDR1 reads SGHTA; CDR2 reads FQGNSA. This CDR3 has 15 residues. CDR3 bases: TGTGCCAGCAGCCTAACTGGGACACACACGGAGACCCAGTACTTC. This encodes CASSLTGTHTETQYF.

The chain joins TRBV4-1 to TRBJ2-2; D gene uncertain. Trimming cost V 3 bases and J 2 bases, with 4 bases left between them. CDR1 and CDR2 from the germline V gene are MGHRA and YSYEKL. The CDR3 extends over 13 amino acids. CDR3 residues: CASSHSNTGELFF. DNA of the CDR3: TGCGCCAGCAGCCATTCAAACACCGGGGAGCTGTTTTTT.

V and J are TRBV18 and TRBJ1-6; TRBD1 matches at 7 bases. Germline V gene sequence: CDR1 KGHSH, CDR2 LQKENI. The V segment lost 5 bases and the J segment 0 bases; nucleotides outside the gene matches: 4. This CDR3 is 16 amino acids long. The CDR3 is CASSNRGSSYNSPLHF. The CDR3 nucleotides read TGTGCCAGCTCAAACAGGGGTAGCTCCTATAATTCACCCCTCCACTTT.

CDR3 DNA sequence: TGCGCCAGCAGTCAATCCCGCAGAGCCCTAGTTGGGGATCAGCCCCAGCATTTT. Protein: CASSQSRRALVGDQPQHF. The rearrangement joins TRBV23-1 to TRBJ1-5; D gene ambiguous. TRBV23-1 is an open reading frame, and its role is uncertain. Trimming stripped 0 bases from V and 5 bases from J, with 20 bases between. The CDR3 runs 18 residues.

In nucleotides, the CDR3 is TGTGCCAGCAGCTTAGGGCCCCCCCCCGGGGCCCAGTACTTC. Encoded protein: CASSLGPPPGAQYF. The chain uses TRBV7-2 and TRBJ2-5, with D possibly being TRBD2 (5 bases). The CDR3 is made up of 14 amino acids. V was clipped by 1 base and J by 9 bases, with 15 bases between them. Per the germline V gene, CDR1 is SGHTA and CDR2 is FQGNSA. The variable domain in full, with the rest retrieved from reference TRBV7-2 and TRBJ2-5, is GAGVSQSPSNKVTEKGKDVELRCDPISGHTALYWYRQSLGQGLEFLIYFQGNSAPDKSGLPSDRFSAERTGGSVSTLTIQRTQQEDSAVYLCASSLGPPPGAQYFGPGTRLLVL.

This chain joins TRBV25-1 and TRBJ1-5, with D unresolved. Trimming took off 6 bases at V and 4 bases at J, with 10 bases between the two ends. The CDR3 consists of 13 residues. Germline V gene lookup returns CDR1 MGHDK and CDR2 SYGVNS. CDR3 in DNA: TGTGCCAGCAGGGGCGGGCCAAATCAGCCCCAGCATTTT. This translates into CASRGGPNQPQHF.

V usage is TRBV4-1 and J usage is TRBJ1-4; TRBD1 aligns across 9 bases. The V gene end was trimmed by 3 bases and the J gene end by 13 bases; junction bases not matched to a gene: 6. Germline V CDR1 and CDR2: MGHRA, YSYEKL. This CDR3 contains 13 residues. In DNA form, the CDR3 reads TGCGCCAGCAGCCAGGGGACAGGGTATAGACTGTTTTTT. It codes for CASSQGTGYRLFF.

This clone was counted a few times. Germline is not matched at one junction end, which may reflect a read error. The chain recombines TRBV7-7 with TRBJ2-5; D is unclear. The CDR3 consists of 14 residues. Germline V CDR1 and CDR2: SSHAT, FNYEAQ (reference sequence). In DNA form, the CDR3 reads TGTGCTAGCAGCTTATTAGGCAAGCAAGAGACCCAGTACTTC. This sequence encodes CASSLLGKQETQYF.